This TCR beta chain is drawn from a study of T-cell reconstitution after alpha-beta-depleted transplantation in children. TCRbeta library preparation incorporated unique molecular identifiers. TCRdb called the PCR reads again in MiXCR, with one record for every CDR3 protein. The sample carries approximately 640,000 distinct CDR3 sequences, around 17% recorded once. Germline V gene lookup returns CDR1 MNHEY and CDR2 SMNVEV (reference sequence). CDR3 length: 19 residues. V was pared by 5 bases and J by 5 bases, with 28 bases between. This clonotype was counted only a few times. The chain is built from TRBV27 and TRBJ2-1; possibly TRBD2 for D (6 bases). The material was PBMCs from the stem cell graft donor, obtained from the stem cell graft. The sequence derives from a human donor who donated a stem cell graft to a child with acute myeloid leukemia. The CDR3 spells CASSTTRGEDRWGNNEQFF. In DNA, the CDR3 is TGTGCCAGCAGTACCACGCGCGGGGAAGATCGATGGGGTAACAATGAGCAGTTCTTC.